The 15 T cell receptor beta chains presented below share a single source sample, sequenced in a study of T cell responses to AZD1222 COVID-19 vaccine. The repertoire was sequenced with immunoSEQ multiplex PCR; TCRdb's copy has only in-frame clones and lacks some. The table records roughly 170,000 clones, 90% of them present only once. The sample here was peripheral blood, taken on day 0 of AZD1222 vaccination. These receptors were obtained from an adult in good health.

This clone is a singleton in its sample. CDR3 sequence (DNA): TGTGCCGGTACCTTAACAGGGGGGGATTACAATGAGCAGTTCTTC. It translates to CAGTLTGGDYNEQFF. The chain combines TRBV19 with TRBJ2-1, with a tentative D call TRBD1 (8 bases). V lost 11 bases and J lost 4, with 21 bases in between. CDR1 is LNHDA and CDR2 is SQIVND in the germline V gene (reference sequence). The CDR3 totals 15 residues. Complete variable domain (other parts from reference TRBV19 and TRBJ2-1): DGGITQSPKYLFRKEGQNVTLSCEQNLNHDAMYWYRQDPGQGLRLIYYSQIVNDFQKGDIAEGYSVSREKKESFPLTVTSAQKNPTAFYLCAGTLTGGDYNEQFFGPGTRLTVL.

A single count supports this clone. The chain is built from TRBV4-3 and TRBJ2-3; 7 bases fit TRBD2. The CDR3 loop spans 15 amino acids. Per the germline V gene, CDR1 is LGHNA and CDR2 is YSLEER. V shed 4 bases and J 5 bases; nucleotides not matched to a gene: 9. The CDR3 coding sequence is TGCGCCAGCAGCCTTGGTGGGGGGGAGGGAGATACGCAGTATTTT. This gives the protein CASSLGGGEGDTQYF.

The genes are TRBV10-1 and TRBJ1-2; D perhaps matches TRBD1 (6 bases). The CDR3 runs to 18 residues. Germline values: CDR1 WNHNN, CDR2 SYGVQD (reference sequence). V shed 1 base and J shed 2 bases, with 20 bases lying between them. DNA for the CDR3: TGCGCCAGCAGTGAGTTACATAGATACAGGGAAACAAACTATGGCTACACCTTC. Encoded protein: CASSELHRYRETNYGYTF.

The CDR3 region has the DNA TGTGCTAGTGGCCGTAGCGAGGGAGAGACCCAGTACTTC. Protein: CASGRSEGETQYF. The rearrangement links TRBV12-5 to TRBJ2-5; D possibly corresponds to TRBD2 (5 bases). This CDR3 is 13 amino acids long. Germline values: CDR1 LGHNT, CDR2 FRNRAP. Trimming stripped 6 bases from V and 4 bases from J, with 12 bases between.

The rearrangement links TRBV30 to TRBJ2-1, with 8 bases matching TRBD1. J lost 5 bases, V lost 2 bases, and 8 bases had no gene match. Germline CDR1 is GTSNPN and CDR2 is SVGIG (reference sequence). This CDR3 comprises 15 residues. Written as DNA, the CDR3 is TGTGCCTGGAGTAAGGGAGGACAGGGAGACAATGAGCAGTTCTTC. Protein: CAWSKGGQGDNEQFF.

This clone occurred once. J is TRBJ1-1 and V is TRBV19; weak D call: TRBD1 (6 bases). Per the germline V gene, CDR1 is LNHDA and CDR2 is SQIVND (reference sequence). The CDR3 totals 18 residues. With 4 bases removed from V and 0 bases from J, the gap between germline ends came to 21 bases. Here the CDR3 reads CASSRIPRGGSMNTEAFF. CDR3 DNA: TGTGCCAGTAGTAGAATCCCCCGAGGGGGAAGTATGAACACTGAAGCTTTCTTT.

This clone was counted a single time. V and J are TRBV5-1 and TRBJ2-2; 13 bases agree with TRBD2. Germline assignment: CDR1 SGHRS and CDR2 YFSETQ. This CDR3 has 15 residues. Trimming removed 4 bases from V and 3 bases from J; junction bases left unmatched: 0. CDR3 sequence: CASSGLAGDTGELFF. CDR3 in DNA: TGCGCCAGCAGCGGACTAGCGGGGGACACCGGGGAGCTGTTTTTT.

The V and J genes are TRBV5-1 and TRBJ1-5; maybe TRBD1 (6 bases). Germline V gene sequence: CDR1 SGHRS, CDR2 YFSETQ. Trimming stripped 0 bases from V and 5 bases from J, with 12 bases between. The CDR3 loop spans 15 amino acids. CDR3 nucleotide sequence: TGCGCCAGCAGCTTGGCAGGGGTTGAGTATCAGCCCCAGCATTTT. This gives the protein CASSLAGVEYQPQHF.

The chain links TRBV7-9 to TRBJ2-7, with 8 bases that match TRBD1. The CDR3 contains 16 residues. Germline values: CDR1 SEHNR, CDR2 FQNEAQ (reference sequence). V was pared by 4 bases and J by 4 bases, with 12 bases of the junction left unmatched. The CDR3 reads CASSSGRRTGRYEQYF. CDR3 coding DNA: TGTGCCAGCAGCTCGGGGCGAAGGACAGGGAGGTACGAGCAGTACTTC.

The V call is TRBV5-1, the J call TRBJ1-1, with a possible D match to TRBD1 (5 bases). The germline CDR1 and CDR2 sequences are SGHRS and YFSETQ. This CDR3 comprises 14 residues. Trimming took 7 bases from V and 2 from J, leaving 15 bases between them. The CDR3 sequence is CASRSGTGNTEAFF. CDR3 nucleotide sequence: TGCGCCAGCCGGTCCGGGACGGGAAACACTGAAGCTTTCTTT.

The chain has TRBV19 and TRBJ2-5; 16 nucleotides match TRBD2. The germline CDR1 and CDR2 sequences are LNHDA and SQIVND (reference sequence). With V trimmed by 1 base and J by 1 base, 6 bases remained unmatched. The CDR3 contains 19 residues. The CDR3: CASSIAGTSGGGFQETQYF. In DNA, the CDR3 is TGTGCCAGTAGTATAGCCGGGACTAGCGGGGGGGGATTCCAAGAGACCCAGTACTTC.

This chain connects TRBV21-1 to TRBJ2-7; TRBD1 is the table's D call, not checked against the DNA. TRBV21-1 is a recognized pseudogene. The CDR3 covers 15 residues. This CDR3 reads CASTLLGAGTYEQYF. In DNA, the CDR3 is TGTGCCAGCACCCTATTAGGGGCTGGGACCTACGAGCAGTACTTC.

The CDR3 nucleotides are TGTGCCAGCTCACCAGGCACAACCCCAGTGTTTTTT. Amino acids: CASSPGTTPVFF. The rearrangement joins TRBV18 to TRBJ2-2; D not certain. The CDR3 totals 12 residues. Germline lookup yields CDR1 KGHSH and CDR2 LQKENI. V lost 2 bases, J lost 15 bases, and 13 bases lay in between.

The CDR3 here is CASSSYRTSGAKYF. In nucleotides, the CDR3 is TGTGCCAGCAGCTCTTATAGGACTAGCGGGGCCAAGTACTTC. V usage is TRBV13 and J usage is TRBJ2-7, with 12 positions matching TRBD2. The germline CDR1 and CDR2 sequences are PRHDT and FYEKMQ (reference sequence). After removal of 4 bases from V and 11 bases from J, the junction contained 9 bases not matched to a gene. The CDR3 extends over 14 amino acids.

V is TRBV21-1 and J is TRBJ1-4. TRBV21-1 is described as a pseudogene. This CDR3 has 21 amino acids. CDR3 region: CASSARAWPGLYLIPNEKLFF. The CDR3 DNA is TGTGCCAGCTCCGCGAGAGCTTGGCCGGGACTCTATCTTATTCCTAATGAAAAACTGTTTTTT.